These 27 T cell receptor beta chains were sequenced from one sample in a study of CD8 T cells in ankylosing spondylitis. Study-level findings and limits: For ankylosing spondylitis blood, a TCR beta motif of 7 or 8 highly homologous variants appeared characteristic.

Their target antigens are unknown. TCRdb redid the calling of the 5' RACE reads with MiXCR, one entry per CDR3 protein. Found here are approximately 400,000 distinct CDR3 sequences, roughly 25% of them singletons; the top ten hold about 0.9%. Material for sequencing was blood, either unsorted or a sorted T cell fraction (not recorded which). The source of these receptors is a male donor with ankylosing spondylitis.

This clonotype showed up many times. The chain employs TRBV5-1 and TRBJ2-3, with 15 positions matching TRBD2. Looked up from germline, CDR1 is SGHRS and CDR2 is YFSETQ. The V and J ends lost 4 bases and 3 bases, in that order; junction bases with no gene match: 3. The CDR3 has 16 residues. This CDR3 is CASSPGTSGRTDTQYF. CDR3 DNA: TGCGCCAGCAGCCCGGGGACTAGCGGGAGGACAGATACGCAGTATTTT.

V is TRBV5-1 and J is TRBJ2-1; D perhaps matches TRBD2 (6 bases). The V end lost 5 bases, the J end lost 1 base, and 16 bases lay between the germline ends. This CDR3 region has 16 residues. Germline V CDR1 and CDR2: SGHRS, YFSETQ. The CDR3 region has the DNA TGCGCCAGCAGTTCGCCCTCGGGGGTTTCCTACAATGAGCAGTTCTTC. The encoded protein is CASSSPSGVSYNEQFF.

Ten or more counts support this clonotype. The junction and the germline gene differ at one end; a read error may be behind it. The V and J genes are TRBV5-1 and TRBJ2-5; D is unclear. The CDR3 has 12 residues. The germline V gene has CDR1 SGHRS and CDR2 YFSETQ. The CDR3 region has the DNA TGTGCCAGCAGCTTAGATCTGGAGACCCAGTACTTC. Protein product: CASSLDLETQYF.

The CDR3 region has the DNA TGTGCCAGCAGCCCCGACCCGACCCATGGCTACACCTTC. Amino acids: CASSPDPTHGYTF. This chain links TRBV11-2 with TRBJ1-2; D gene uncertain. Germline lookup yields CDR1 SGHAT and CDR2 FQNNGV. V lost 5 bases and J lost 6, with 13 bases in between. CDR3 size: 13 residues.

This chain links TRBV5-1 with TRBJ2-1; 9 bases agree with TRBD2. The CDR3 is 16 residues long. Germline V gives CDR1 SGHRS, CDR2 YFSETQ. V was pared by 3 bases and J by 5 bases, with 9 bases of the junction left unmatched. CDR3 amino acids: CASSYLSSGIDNEQFF. The CDR3 bases are TGCGCCAGCAGCTACCTCTCTAGCGGGATTGACAATGAGCAGTTCTTC.

The J gene is TRBJ2-1, the V gene TRBV5-1; 12 bases fit TRBD1. V was pared by 0 bases and J by 8 bases, with 6 bases of the junction left unmatched. The CDR3 consists of 16 residues. Germline V lookup: CDR1 SGHRS, CDR2 YFSETQ. The CDR3: CASSLVSGTGGYEQFF. For the CDR3, the DNA is TGCGCCAGCAGCTTGGTTTCCGGGACAGGGGGCTATGAGCAGTTCTTC.

V usage is TRBV3-1 and J usage is TRBJ2-5; 8 bases map to TRBD2. The trim removed 4 bases at V and 5 bases at J, leaving 6 bases unmatched. The germline V gene has CDR1 LGHDT and CDR2 YNNKEL (reference sequence). This CDR3 has 14 residues. The CDR3: CASSLAGSVETQYF. In nucleotides, the CDR3 is TGTGCCAGCAGCCTAGCGGGGTCCGTGGAGACCCAGTACTTC.

This clonotype occurred many times. CDR3 bases: TGCGCCAGCAGCCCGATCTCGGGGGCGCGAGGCTATGGCTACACCTTC. Residues: CASSPISGARGYGYTF. The chain joins TRBV4-1 to TRBJ1-2, with TRBD1 as a possible D gene (6 bases). Looked up from germline, CDR1 is MGHRA and CDR2 is YSYEKL. The CDR3 spans 16 residues. Trimming shortened V by 4 bases and J by 4 bases, and 19 bases separated the two germline ends.

The chain is built from TRBV20-1 and TRBJ2-1; 8 positions agree with TRBD2. The CDR3 covers 17 residues. Germline-derived CDR1 and CDR2 are DFQATT and SNEGSKA (reference sequence). V was pared by 0 bases and J by 1 base, with 8 bases of the junction left unmatched. The CDR3 reads CSARDPASGQSYNEQFF. DNA for the CDR3: TGCAGTGCTAGAGACCCGGCTAGCGGGCAATCCTACAATGAGCAGTTCTTC.

This chain uses TRBV7-9 with TRBJ1-3; D is unresolved. Germline V gives CDR1 SEHNR, CDR2 FQNEAQ (reference sequence). CDR3 length: 13 amino acids. The V end lost 7 bases, the J end lost 4 bases, and 11 bases lay between the germline ends. CDR3 sequence: CASNLLTGNTIYF. CDR3 sequence (DNA): TGTGCCAGCAACCTACTTACGGGAAACACCATATATTTT.

This chain links TRBV11-2 with TRBJ1-2; D gene ambiguous. Between the trimmed V and J ends, which lost 3 bases and 5 bases, there was a span of 7 bases. This CDR3 has 12 amino acids. From germline, CDR1 is SGHAT and CDR2 FQNNGV. The CDR3 spells CASSFGLYGYTF. The CDR3 region has the DNA TGTGCCAGCAGCTTTGGTTTATATGGCTACACCTTC.

This clonotype was counted only a few times. This CDR3 reads CASSKYTGELFF. The CDR3 DNA is TGTGCCAGCAGCAAGTACACCGGGGAGCTGTTTTTT. The rearrangement joins TRBV7-2 to TRBJ2-2; no reliable D call. The CDR3 runs 12 residues. V gave up 5 bases and J gave up 3 bases, with 4 bases separating them. Germline V gives CDR1 SGHTA, CDR2 FQGNSA.

The rearrangement uses TRBV11-3 and TRBJ2-1; TRBD2 aligns across 12 bases. The ends lost 5 bases at V and 7 bases at J; junction bases unmatched: 6. Per germline, CDR1 SGHNT and CDR2 YENEEA. CDR3 length: 15 residues. The CDR3 here is CASSQTSGSENEQFF. DNA for the CDR3: TGTGCCAGCAGCCAGACTAGCGGGAGTGAGAATGAGCAGTTCTTC.

The rearrangement joins TRBV7-6 to TRBJ1-1; 8 positions agree with TRBD1. Germline CDR1 is SGHVS and CDR2 is FNYEAQ. Trimming took 5 bases from V and 6 from J; bases not matched to a gene: 2. The CDR3 loop spans 12 amino acids. The CDR3 here is CASSTGGPEAFF. The CDR3 DNA follows: TGTGCCAGCAGCACAGGGGGGCCTGAAGCTTTCTTT.

The chain has TRBV6-5 and TRBJ2-3; 8 bases map to TRBD2. The junction had 12 bases not matched to a gene; V was cut back by 2 bases and J by 2 bases. CDR1 MNHEY and CDR2 SVGAGI come from the germline V gene. The CDR3 is 18 amino acids. The CDR3 DNA follows: TGTGCCAGCAGTTACGCAATGCGCCGGGAGGGAACCACAGATACGCAGTATTTT. This gives the protein CASSYAMRREGTTDTQYF.

This clonotype was recorded a few times. The rearrangement links TRBV6-2 or TRBV6-3 to TRBJ2-7; tentatively, D is TRBD1 (6 bases). V was cut by 0 bases and J by 4 bases, with 10 bases left in between. Germline CDR1 is MNHEY and CDR2 is SVGEGT. The length of the CDR3 is 14 residues. As DNA, the CDR3 is TGTGCCAGCAGTTACTCCGGCAGGGGATACGAGCAGTACGTC. Translated: CASSYSGRGYEQYV.

This clonotype was counted once. The V and J genes are TRBV6-1 and TRBJ1-1; D possibly corresponds to TRBD1 (5 bases). Trimming took off 3 bases at V and 1 base at J, with 15 bases between the two ends. Germline loops: CDR1 MNHNS, CDR2 SASEGT. This CDR3 is 16 amino acids long. CDR3 in amino acids: CASSDLWEGTNTEAFF. The CDR3 DNA reads as TGTGCCAGCAGTGACCTCTGGGAGGGGACGAACACTGAAGCTTTCTTT.

This clonotype was observed a few times. The chain carries TRBV27 and TRBJ1-1, with D possibly being TRBD1 (5 bases). Germline CDR1 is MNHEY and CDR2 is SMNVEV (reference sequence). This CDR3 has 13 amino acids. V was cut by 8 bases and J by 6 bases, with 16 bases left in between. DNA of the CDR3: TGTGCCAGCGGTGGTGGCTGGGGCCCTGAAGCTTTCTTT. Translated: CASGGGWGPEAFF.

CDR3 protein: CASSSQGYPYEQYF. The CDR3 bases are TGTGCCAGCAGTTCACAGGGCTATCCCTACGAGCAGTACTTC. V is TRBV27 and J is TRBJ2-7, with a possible D match to TRBD1 (6 bases). CDR3 size: 14 residues. The ends were cut back, 4 bases at V and 2 bases at J, with 12 bases in the middle. Germline loops: CDR1 MNHEY, CDR2 SMNVEV (reference sequence).

The sample holds a few counts of this clonotype. The chain links TRBV27 to TRBJ1-2; TRBD1 matches 11 bases. The V and J ends lost 8 bases and 3 bases, in that order; junction bases with no gene match: 5. Germline CDR1 MNHEY, CDR2 SMNVEV (reference sequence). The CDR3 covers 14 residues. CDR3 in DNA: TGTGCCAGCGGTAGGACAGGGGGCGACTATGGCTACACCTTC. Translation gives CASGRTGGDYGYTF.

This rearrangement joins TRBV4-1 to TRBJ2-7; TRBD1 agrees at 8 bases. This CDR3 spans 14 amino acids. In germline, CDR1 is MGHRA, CDR2 YSYEKL. Losses at the gene ends were 4 bases for V and 7 bases for J; bases not matched to a gene: 9. The CDR3 reads CASSPGTGGEEQYV. The CDR3 coding sequence is TGCGCCAGCAGCCCCGGGACAGGAGGTGAAGAGCAGTACGTC.

This sequence joins TRBV6-1 and TRBJ1-6, with TRBD1 identical over 7 bases. The ends lost 4 bases at V and 11 bases at J; junction bases unmatched: 2. The CDR3 is made up of 12 amino acids. Per germline, CDR1 MNHNS and CDR2 SASEGT. In DNA, the CDR3 is TGTGCCAGCAGTGGACAGGGTACACCCCTCCACTTT. It is translated as CASSGQGTPLHF.

This clonotype was observed a handful of times. The chain employs TRBV5-1 and TRBJ2-7; a possible D gene is TRBD1 (6 bases). Germline CDR1 and CDR2: SGHRS and YFSETQ. The ends were cut back, 4 bases at V and 4 bases at J, with 15 bases in the middle. The CDR3 is 14 amino acids. The CDR3: CASSPQGGKYEQYV. The CDR3, as DNA: TGCGCCAGCAGCCCACAAGGGGGAAAATACGAGCAGTACGTC.

The chain uses TRBV7-2 and TRBJ1-1; D gene unclear. Deletions cut 2 bases from V and 2 bases from J, with 15 bases between. Germline V lookup: CDR1 SGHTA, CDR2 FQGNSA. This CDR3 is built from 16 residues. The CDR3 spells CASSLSVGSVNTEAFF. The CDR3 region has the DNA TGTGCCAGCAGCTTATCAGTCGGAAGCGTTAACACTGAAGCTTTCTTT. The full variable domain, completed using reference TRBV7-2 and TRBJ1-1, is GAGVSQSPSNKVTEKGKDVELRCDPISGHTALYWYRQSLGQGLEFLIYFQGNSAPDKSGLPSDRFSAERTGGSVSTLTIQRTQQEDSAVYLCASSLSVGSVNTEAFFGQGTRLTVV.

This rearrangement joins TRBV27 to TRBJ2-1; TRBD2 aligns across 7 bases. J was trimmed by 3 bases and V by 0 bases; bases with no gene match: 5. The CDR3 spans 16 residues. The V gene's germline CDR1 is MNHEY and CDR2 SMNVEV (reference sequence). CDR3 sequence reads: CASSLSGRGSYNEQFF. The CDR3 DNA sequence: TGTGCCAGCAGTTTATCGGGGAGGGGCAGCTACAATGAGCAGTTCTTC.

The rearrangement joins TRBV10-2 to TRBJ1-2, with 8 bases that match TRBD1. Germline V gene data show CDR1 as WSHSY and CDR2 as SAAADI. The CDR3 extends over 11 amino acids. V shed 5 bases and J 10 bases; nucleotides not matched to a gene: 3. The CDR3: CASSQTGVYTF. CDR3 DNA: TGCGCCAGCAGTCAGACAGGGGTCTACACCTTC.

This clonotype has only a few counts. The rearrangement links TRBV2 to TRBJ2-1, with 15 bases identical to TRBD2. The CDR3 spans 18 residues. With 5 bases clipped from V and 2 bases from J, the junction kept 7 bases outside the gene matches. Germline V gene lookup returns CDR1 SNHLY and CDR2 FYNNEI. CDR3 sequence: CASSWTSGRAGTYNEQFF. The CDR3 nucleotides are TGTGCCAGCAGTTGGACTAGCGGGAGGGCCGGGACCTACAATGAGCAGTTCTTC.